This T cell receptor beta chain was sequenced in a study of control samples from healthy donors and cancer patients. This clone was picked up a small number of times. The J segment lost 3 bases and the V segment lost 3 bases, leaving 1 base of the junction unmatched. CDR3 size: 15 residues. Here immunoSEQ multiplex PCR was the method, and the copy in TCRdb shows in-frame clones only, minus some. Here the sample spans tens of thousands of clones, around 94% being singletons. Sequenced sample: blood. The V call is TRBV23-1, the J call TRBJ2-3; 12 bases match TRBD2. TRBV23-1 is sorted into the ORF group, with uncertain function. This receptor was identified in a man aged 25-45 years in good health. CDR3 sequence reads: CASSQTSGRTDTQYF. The CDR3, as DNA: TGCGCCAGCAGTCAGACTAGCGGGAGAACAGATACGCAGTATTTT.